This paragraph covers one T cell receptor (beta chain) sequence. Its cognate antigen is unknown. Trimming removed 1 base from V and 7 bases from J; junction bases left unmatched: 15. This CDR3 comprises 19 residues. CDR1 is LNHDA and CDR2 is SQIVND in the germline V gene (reference sequence). This record belongs to a study of cytomegalovirus exposure and HLA in healthy donors. Study-wide results and caveats: In a later analysis, the majority of CMV-associated beta chains seemingly showed HLA restriction.

In nominal health when sampled, donors likely had unrecorded immune exposures nonetheless. Unrecorded for this donor was the CMV serostatus. PCR was performed using 60 Vbeta and 13 Jbeta primers. The table came from immunoSEQ multiplex PCR; TCRdb's copy has only in-frame clones and leaves some out. The table includes around 70,000 clones, 70% to 90% detected once. Sequencing input: PBMCs. The receptor comes from a human donor in good health. The chain is built from TRBV19 and TRBJ2-1; 11 nucleotides align to TRBD2. CDR3 in amino acids: CASSIVLLTASGGRNEQFF. Written as DNA, the CDR3 is TGTGCCAGTAGTATAGTTCTACTGACGGCTAGCGGGGGGAGGAATGAGCAGTTCTTC.